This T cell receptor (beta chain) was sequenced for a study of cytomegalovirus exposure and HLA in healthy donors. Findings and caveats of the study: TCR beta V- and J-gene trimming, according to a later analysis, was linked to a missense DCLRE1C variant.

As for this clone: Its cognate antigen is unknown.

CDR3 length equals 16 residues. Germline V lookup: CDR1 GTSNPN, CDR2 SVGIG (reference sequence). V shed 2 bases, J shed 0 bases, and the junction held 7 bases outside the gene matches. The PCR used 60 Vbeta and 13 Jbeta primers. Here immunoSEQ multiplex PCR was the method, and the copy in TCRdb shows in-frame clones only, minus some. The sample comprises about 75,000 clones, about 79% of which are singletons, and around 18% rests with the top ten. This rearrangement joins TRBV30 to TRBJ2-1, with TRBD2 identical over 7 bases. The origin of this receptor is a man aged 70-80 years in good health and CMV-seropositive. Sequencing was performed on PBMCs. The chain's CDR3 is CAWSLAGLSSYNEQFF. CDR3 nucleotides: TGTGCCTGGAGTTTAGCGGGCCTGAGCTCCTACAATGAGCAGTTCTTC.